A selection of T cell receptor beta chains follows, all from one sample in a study of CXCR3-negative and CXCR3-positive naive CD8 T cells. TCRdb reanalyzed the 5' RACE reads, giving one entry per CDR3 protein sequence and no DNA. Its table records 85,000 to 130,000 distinct CDR3 sequences. The sample consisted of naive CXCR3+ CD8+ T cells from blood. Receptor source: a human donor in good health. Some clones in this sample may be carry-over from other donors' samples. CDR3s include the opening cysteine and the closing phenylalanine or tryptophan.

J gene | V gene | CDR3 protein
TRBJ1-2 | TRBV29-1 | CSVDRRDGYGYTF
TRBJ2-1 | TRBV29-1 | CSVRLAGWEEQFF
TRBJ1-1 | TRBV20-1 | CSARAGTGDTEAFF
TRBJ2-2 | TRBV25-1 | CASSGVPGELFF
TRBJ1-1 | TRBV4-1 | CASSQATLVTEAFF
TRBJ2-3 | TRBV3-1 | CASSQGAGGPTDTQYF
TRBJ2-1 | TRBV2 | CASSGATLPYNEQFF
TRBJ2-2 | TRBV7-9 | CASSPKATSGTGELFF
TRBJ1-2 | TRBV7-9 | CASSFGRADNYGYTF
TRBJ2-7 | TRBV7-2 | CASTWDRGQYEQYF
TRBJ2-2 | TRBV7-2 | CASSLVRGELFF
TRBJ1-1 | TRBV4-3 | CASSHRADTEAFF
TRBJ2-5 | TRBV7-6 | CASPRGLAGEETQYF
TRBJ2-7 | TRBV7-8 | CASSFSGTYEQYF
TRBJ2-7 | TRBV20-1 | CSARDSLAGGEQYF
TRBJ1-1 | TRBV25-1 | CASKQGEWTEAFF
TRBJ2-7 | TRBV28 | CASSPSDRVYEQYF
TRBJ2-2 | TRBV2 | CASSPTGFQNTGELFF
TRBJ2-2 | TRBV29-1 | CSVGQGEAGELFF
TRBJ2-7 | TRBV7-9 | CASSLEISGSASEQYF
TRBJ2-1 | TRBV12-3/TRBV12-4 | CASSLDGGGSYNEQFF
TRBJ2-7 | TRBV20-1 | CSASGGDYEQYF
TRBJ2-7 | TRBV29-1 | CSVEVLDREGEQYF
TRBJ2-7 | TRBV12-3/TRBV12-4 | CASSSTREQYF
TRBJ2-7 | TRBV29-1 | CSVPPSSGPYEQYF
TRBJ1-4 | TRBV3-1 | CASSQLRETNEKLFF
TRBJ2-2 | TRBV15 | CATSQGHGELFF
TRBJ2-1 | TRBV7-9 | CASSLEDLPVNEQFF
TRBJ2-7 | TRBV6-5 | CASKPSDGHYEQYF
TRBJ2-7 | TRBV14 | CASSGRLYEQYF
TRBJ1-4 | TRBV29-1 | CSAPMGEKLFF
TRBJ1-1 | TRBV12-3/TRBV12-4 | CASSLGGRAEAFF
TRBJ2-3 | TRBV27 | CASRESGTDTQYF